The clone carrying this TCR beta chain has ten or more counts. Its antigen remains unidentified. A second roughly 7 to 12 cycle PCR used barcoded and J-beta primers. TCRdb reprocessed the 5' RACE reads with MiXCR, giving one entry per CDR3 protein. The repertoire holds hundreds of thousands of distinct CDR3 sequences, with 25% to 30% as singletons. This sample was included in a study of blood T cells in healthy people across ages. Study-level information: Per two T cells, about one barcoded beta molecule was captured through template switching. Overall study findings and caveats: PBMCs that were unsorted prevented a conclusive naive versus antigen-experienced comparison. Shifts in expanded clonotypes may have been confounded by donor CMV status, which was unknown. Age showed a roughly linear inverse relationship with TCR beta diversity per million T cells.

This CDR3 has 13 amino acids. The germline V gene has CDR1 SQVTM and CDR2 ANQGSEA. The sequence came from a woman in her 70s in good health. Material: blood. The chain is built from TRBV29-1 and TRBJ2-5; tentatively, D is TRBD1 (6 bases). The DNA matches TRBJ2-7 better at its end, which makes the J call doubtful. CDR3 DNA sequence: TGCAGCGTTGTCCCTCAGGGGTCCTACGAGCAGTACTTC. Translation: CSVVPQGSYEQYF.